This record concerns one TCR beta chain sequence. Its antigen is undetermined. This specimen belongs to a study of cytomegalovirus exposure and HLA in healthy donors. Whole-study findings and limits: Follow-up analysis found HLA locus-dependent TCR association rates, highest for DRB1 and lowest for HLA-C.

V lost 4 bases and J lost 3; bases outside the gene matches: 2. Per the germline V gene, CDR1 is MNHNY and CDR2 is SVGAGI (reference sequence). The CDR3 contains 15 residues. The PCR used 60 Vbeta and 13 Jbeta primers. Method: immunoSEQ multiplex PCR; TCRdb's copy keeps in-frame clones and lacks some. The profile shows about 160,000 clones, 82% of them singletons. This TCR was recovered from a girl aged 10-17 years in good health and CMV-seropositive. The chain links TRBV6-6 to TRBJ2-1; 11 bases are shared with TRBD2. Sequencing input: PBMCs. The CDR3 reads CASSFGTSGYNEQFF. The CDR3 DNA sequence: TGTGCCAGCAGTTTCGGGACTAGCGGCTACAATGAGCAGTTCTTC.